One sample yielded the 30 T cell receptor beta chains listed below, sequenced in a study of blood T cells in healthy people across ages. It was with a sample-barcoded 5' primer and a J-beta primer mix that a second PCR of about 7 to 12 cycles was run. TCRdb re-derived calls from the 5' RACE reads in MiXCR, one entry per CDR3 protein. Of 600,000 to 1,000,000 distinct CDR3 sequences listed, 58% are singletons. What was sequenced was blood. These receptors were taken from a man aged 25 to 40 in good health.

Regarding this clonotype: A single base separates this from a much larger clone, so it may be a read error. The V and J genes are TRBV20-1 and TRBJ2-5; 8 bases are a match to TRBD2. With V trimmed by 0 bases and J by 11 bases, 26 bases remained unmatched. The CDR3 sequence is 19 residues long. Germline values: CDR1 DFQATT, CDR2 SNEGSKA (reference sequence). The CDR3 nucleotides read TGCAGTGCTAGAGATTCGTCACCGGCTAGCGGGTTCTCCTACAATGAGCAGTACTTC. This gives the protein CSARDSSPASGFSYNEQYF.

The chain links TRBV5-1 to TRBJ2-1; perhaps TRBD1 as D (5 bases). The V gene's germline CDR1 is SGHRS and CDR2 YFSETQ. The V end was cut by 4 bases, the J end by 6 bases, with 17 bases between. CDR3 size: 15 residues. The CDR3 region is CASSPGHPLGNEQFF. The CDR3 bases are TGCGCCAGCAGCCCTGGACATCCGCTGGGCAATGAGCAGTTCTTC.

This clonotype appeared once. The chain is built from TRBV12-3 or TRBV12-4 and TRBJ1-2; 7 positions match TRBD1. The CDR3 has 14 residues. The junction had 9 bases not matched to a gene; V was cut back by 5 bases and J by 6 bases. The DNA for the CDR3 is TGTGCCAGCAGTACGGCGGGACAGATAGATGGCTACACCTTC. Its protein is CASSTAGQIDGYTF.

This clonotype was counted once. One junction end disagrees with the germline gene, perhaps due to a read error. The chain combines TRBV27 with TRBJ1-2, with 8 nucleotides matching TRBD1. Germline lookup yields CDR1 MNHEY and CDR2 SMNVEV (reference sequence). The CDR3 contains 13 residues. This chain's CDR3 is CASSPLGTGAPVF. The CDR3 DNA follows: TGTGCCAGCAGTCCCCTCGGGACAGGAGCCCCTGTCTTC.

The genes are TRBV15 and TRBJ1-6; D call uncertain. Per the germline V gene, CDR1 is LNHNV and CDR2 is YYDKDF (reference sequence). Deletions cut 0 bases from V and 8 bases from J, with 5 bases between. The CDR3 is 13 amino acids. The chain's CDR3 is CATSRDRDSPLHF. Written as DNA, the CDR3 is TGTGCCACCAGCAGAGACCGAGATTCACCCCTCCACTTT. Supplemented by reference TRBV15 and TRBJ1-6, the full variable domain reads DAMVIQNPRYQVTQFGKPVTLSCSQTLNHNVMYWYQQKSSQAPKLLFHYYDKDFNNEADTPDNFQSRRPNTSFCFLDIRSPGLGDTAMYLCATSRDRDSPLHFGNGTRLTVT.

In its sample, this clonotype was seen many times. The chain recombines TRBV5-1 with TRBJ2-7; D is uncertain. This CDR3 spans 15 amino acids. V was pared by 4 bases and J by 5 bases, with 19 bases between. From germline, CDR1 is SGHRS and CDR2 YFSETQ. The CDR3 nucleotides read TGCGCCAGCAGCCAATCGTACCCCCCGGGCGACGAGCAGTACTTC. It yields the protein CASSQSYPPGDEQYF.

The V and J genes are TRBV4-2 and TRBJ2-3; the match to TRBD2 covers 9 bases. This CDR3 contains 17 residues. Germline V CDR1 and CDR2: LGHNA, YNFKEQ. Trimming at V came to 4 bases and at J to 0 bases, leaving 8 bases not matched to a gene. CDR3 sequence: CASSLRLAESSTDTQYF. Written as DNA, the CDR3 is TGTGCCAGCAGCCTCAGACTAGCGGAATCTAGCACAGATACGCAGTATTTT.

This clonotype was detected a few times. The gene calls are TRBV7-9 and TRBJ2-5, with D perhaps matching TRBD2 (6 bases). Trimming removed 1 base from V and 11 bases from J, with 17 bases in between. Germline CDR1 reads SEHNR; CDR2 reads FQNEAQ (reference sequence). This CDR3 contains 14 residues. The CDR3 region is CASSLERGGGEQYF. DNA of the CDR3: TGTGCCAGCAGCTTAGAAAGGGGCGGCGGGGAGCAGTACTTC. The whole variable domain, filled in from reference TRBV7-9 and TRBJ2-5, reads DTGVSQNPRHKITKRGQNVTFRCDPISEHNRLYWYRQTLGQGPEFLTYFQNEAQLEKSRLLSDRFSAERPKGSFSTLEIQRTEQGDSAMYLCASSLERGGGEQYFGPGTRLLVL.

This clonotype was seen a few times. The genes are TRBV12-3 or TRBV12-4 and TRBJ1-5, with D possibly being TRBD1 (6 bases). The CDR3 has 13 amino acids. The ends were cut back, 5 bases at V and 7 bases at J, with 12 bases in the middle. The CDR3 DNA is TGTGCCAGCAGTCTCCGACAGGCCCAGCCCCAGCATTTT. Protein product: CASSLRQAQPQHF.

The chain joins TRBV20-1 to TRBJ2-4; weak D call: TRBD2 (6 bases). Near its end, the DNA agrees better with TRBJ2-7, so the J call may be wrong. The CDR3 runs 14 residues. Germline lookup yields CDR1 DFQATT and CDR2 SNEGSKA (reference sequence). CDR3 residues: CSARASSSGREQYF. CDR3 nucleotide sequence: TGCAGTGCTAGAGCTTCCAGTAGCGGCCGCGAGCAGTACTTC.

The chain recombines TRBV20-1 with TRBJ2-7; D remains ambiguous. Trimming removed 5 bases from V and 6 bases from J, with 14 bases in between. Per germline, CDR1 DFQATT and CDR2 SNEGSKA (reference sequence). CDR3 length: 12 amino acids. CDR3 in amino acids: CSALIMGFEQYF. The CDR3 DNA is TGCAGTGCTCTGATCATGGGGTTCGAGCAGTACTTC.

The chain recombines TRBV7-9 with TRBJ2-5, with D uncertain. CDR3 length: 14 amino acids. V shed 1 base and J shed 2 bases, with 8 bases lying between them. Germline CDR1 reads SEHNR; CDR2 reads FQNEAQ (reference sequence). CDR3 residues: CASSLGFSQETQYF. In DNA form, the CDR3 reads TGTGCCAGCAGCTTAGGTTTCTCACAAGAGACCCAGTACTTC.

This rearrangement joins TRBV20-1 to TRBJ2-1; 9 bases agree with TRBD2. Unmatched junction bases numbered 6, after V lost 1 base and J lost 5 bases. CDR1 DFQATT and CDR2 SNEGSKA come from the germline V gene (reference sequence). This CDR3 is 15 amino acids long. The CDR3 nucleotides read TGCAGTGCTAGAGTCGGGCTAGCGGGGAACAATGAGCAGTTCTTC. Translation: CSARVGLAGNNEQFF.

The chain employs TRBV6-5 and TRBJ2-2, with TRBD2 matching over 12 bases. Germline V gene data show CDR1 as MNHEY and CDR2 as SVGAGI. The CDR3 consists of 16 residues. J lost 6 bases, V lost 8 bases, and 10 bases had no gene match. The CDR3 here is CASRTSGEVNAGELFF. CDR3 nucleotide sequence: TGTGCCAGCCGGACTAGCGGGGAAGTCAACGCCGGGGAGCTGTTTTTT.

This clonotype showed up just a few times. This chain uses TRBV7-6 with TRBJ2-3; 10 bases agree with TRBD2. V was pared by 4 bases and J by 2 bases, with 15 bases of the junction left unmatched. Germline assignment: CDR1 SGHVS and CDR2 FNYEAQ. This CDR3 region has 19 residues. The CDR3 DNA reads TGTGCCAGCAGCTCCCCGGCCGAGACTAGCGGGTCCCTCACAGATACGCAGTATTTT. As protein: CASSSPAETSGSLTDTQYF.

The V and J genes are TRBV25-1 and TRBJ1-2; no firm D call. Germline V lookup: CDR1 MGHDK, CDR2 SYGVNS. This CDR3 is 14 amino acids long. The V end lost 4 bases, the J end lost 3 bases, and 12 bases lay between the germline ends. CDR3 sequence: CASSATGRYYGYTF. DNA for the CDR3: TGTGCCAGCAGTGCGACCGGGAGGTACTATGGCTACACCTTC.

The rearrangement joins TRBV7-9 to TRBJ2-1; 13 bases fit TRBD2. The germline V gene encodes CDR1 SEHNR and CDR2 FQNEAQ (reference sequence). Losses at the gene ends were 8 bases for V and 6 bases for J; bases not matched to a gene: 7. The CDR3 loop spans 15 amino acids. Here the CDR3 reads CASAWTSGSSNEQFF. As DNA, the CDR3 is TGTGCCAGCGCCTGGACTAGCGGGAGCAGCAATGAGCAGTTCTTC.

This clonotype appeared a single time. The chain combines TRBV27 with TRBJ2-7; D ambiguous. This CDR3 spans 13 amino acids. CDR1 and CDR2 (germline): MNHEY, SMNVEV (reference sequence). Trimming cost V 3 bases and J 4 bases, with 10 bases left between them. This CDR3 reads CASSFGIQYEQYF. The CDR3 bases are TGTGCCAGCAGTTTCGGAATTCAATACGAGCAGTACTTC.

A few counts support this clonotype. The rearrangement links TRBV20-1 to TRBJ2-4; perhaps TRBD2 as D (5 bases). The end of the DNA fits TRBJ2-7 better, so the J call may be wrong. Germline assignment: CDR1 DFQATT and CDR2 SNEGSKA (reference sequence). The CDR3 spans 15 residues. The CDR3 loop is CSARGRKAVVAEQYF. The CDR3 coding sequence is TGCAGTGCTAGAGGGAGGAAGGCGGTTGTGGCCGAGCAGTACTTC.

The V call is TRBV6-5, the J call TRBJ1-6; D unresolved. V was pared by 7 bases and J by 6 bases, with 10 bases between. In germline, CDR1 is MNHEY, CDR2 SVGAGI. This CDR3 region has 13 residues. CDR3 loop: CASKGPGNSPLHF. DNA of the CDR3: TGTGCCAGCAAGGGCCCGGGTAATTCACCCCTCCACTTT.

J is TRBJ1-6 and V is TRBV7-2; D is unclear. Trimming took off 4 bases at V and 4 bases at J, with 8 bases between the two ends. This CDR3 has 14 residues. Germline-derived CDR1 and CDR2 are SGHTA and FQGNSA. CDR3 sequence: CASSSTLYNSPLHF. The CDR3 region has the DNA TGTGCCAGCAGCTCGACTCTATATAATTCACCCCTCCACTTT.

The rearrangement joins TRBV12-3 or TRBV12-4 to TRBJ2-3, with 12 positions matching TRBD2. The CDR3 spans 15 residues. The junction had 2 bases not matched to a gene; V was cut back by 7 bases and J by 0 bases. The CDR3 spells CASTGTSGSTDTQYF. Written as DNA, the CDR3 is TGTGCCAGCACCGGGACTAGCGGGAGCACAGATACGCAGTATTTT.

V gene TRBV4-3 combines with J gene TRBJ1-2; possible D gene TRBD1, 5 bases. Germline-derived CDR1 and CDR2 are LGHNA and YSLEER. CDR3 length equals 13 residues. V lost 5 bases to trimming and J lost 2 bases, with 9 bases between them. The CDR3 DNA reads TGCGCCAGCAGCAAACAGGAGAACTATGGCTACACCTTC. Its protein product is CASSKQENYGYTF.

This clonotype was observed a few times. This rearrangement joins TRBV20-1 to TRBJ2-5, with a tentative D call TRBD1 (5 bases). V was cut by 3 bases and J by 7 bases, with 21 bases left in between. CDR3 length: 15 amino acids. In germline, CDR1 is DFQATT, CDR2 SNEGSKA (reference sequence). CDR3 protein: CSASRATYTMGTQYF. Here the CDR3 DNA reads TGCAGTGCTAGCAGGGCTACATATACGATGGGGACCCAGTACTTC.

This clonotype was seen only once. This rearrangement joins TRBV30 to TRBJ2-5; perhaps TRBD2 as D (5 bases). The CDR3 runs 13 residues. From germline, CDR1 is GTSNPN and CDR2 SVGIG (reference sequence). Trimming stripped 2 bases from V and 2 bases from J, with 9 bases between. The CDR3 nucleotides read TGTGCCTGGAGTCAAACGGGACAAGAGACCCAGTACTTC. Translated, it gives CAWSQTGQETQYF.

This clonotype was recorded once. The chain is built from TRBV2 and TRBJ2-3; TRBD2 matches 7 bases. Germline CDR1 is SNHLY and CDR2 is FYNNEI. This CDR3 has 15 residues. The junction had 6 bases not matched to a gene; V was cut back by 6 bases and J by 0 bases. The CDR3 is CASSYHGGSTDTQYF. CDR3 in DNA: TGTGCCAGCAGCTATCACGGGGGGAGCACAGATACGCAGTATTTT.

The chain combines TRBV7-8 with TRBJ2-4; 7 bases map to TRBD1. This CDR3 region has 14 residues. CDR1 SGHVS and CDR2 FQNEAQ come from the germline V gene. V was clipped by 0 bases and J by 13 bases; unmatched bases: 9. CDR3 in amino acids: CASSLAGQVGEQYF. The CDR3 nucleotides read TGTGCCAGCAGCTTAGCCGGACAGGTGGGGGAGCAGTACTTC.

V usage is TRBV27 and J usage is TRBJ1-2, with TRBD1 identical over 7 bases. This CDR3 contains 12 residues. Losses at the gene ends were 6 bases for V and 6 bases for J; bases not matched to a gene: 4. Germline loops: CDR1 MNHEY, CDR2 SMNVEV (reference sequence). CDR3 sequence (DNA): TGTGCCAGCAGAACAGGGGTCCATGGCTACACCTTC. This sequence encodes CASRTGVHGYTF.

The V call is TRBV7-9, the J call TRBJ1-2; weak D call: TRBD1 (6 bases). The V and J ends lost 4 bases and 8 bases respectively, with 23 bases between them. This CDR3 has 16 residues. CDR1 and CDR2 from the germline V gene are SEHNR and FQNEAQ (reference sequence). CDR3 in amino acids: CASSSSPKYGGGGYTF. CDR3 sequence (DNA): TGTGCCAGCAGCTCCTCCCCGAAATACGGGGGCGGCGGCTACACCTTC.

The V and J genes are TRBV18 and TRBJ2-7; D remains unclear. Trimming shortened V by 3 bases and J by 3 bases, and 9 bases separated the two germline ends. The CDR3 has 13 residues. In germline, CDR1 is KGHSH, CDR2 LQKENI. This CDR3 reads CASSPLRGYEQYF. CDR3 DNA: TGTGCCAGCTCACCGTTGAGAGGCTACGAGCAGTACTTC.